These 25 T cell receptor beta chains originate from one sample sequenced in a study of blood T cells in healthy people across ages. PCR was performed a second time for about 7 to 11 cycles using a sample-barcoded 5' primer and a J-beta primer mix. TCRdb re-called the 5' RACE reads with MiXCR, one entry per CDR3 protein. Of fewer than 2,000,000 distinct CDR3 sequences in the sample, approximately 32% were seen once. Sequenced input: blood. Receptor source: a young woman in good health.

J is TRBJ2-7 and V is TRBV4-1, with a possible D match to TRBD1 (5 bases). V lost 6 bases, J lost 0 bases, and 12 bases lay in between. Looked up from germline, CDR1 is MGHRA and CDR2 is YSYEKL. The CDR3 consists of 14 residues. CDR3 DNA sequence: TGCGCCAGCAGAGACAGTAGGAGCTCCTACGAGCAGTACTTC. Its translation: CASRDSRSSYEQYF.

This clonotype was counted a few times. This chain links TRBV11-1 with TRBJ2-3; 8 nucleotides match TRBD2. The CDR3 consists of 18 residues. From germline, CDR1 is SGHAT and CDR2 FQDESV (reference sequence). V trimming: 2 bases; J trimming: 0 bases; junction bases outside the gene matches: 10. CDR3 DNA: TGTGCCAGCAGCTTACGAATAGCGGGACCCTCTAGCACAGATACGCAGTATTTT. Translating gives CASSLRIAGPSSTDTQYF.

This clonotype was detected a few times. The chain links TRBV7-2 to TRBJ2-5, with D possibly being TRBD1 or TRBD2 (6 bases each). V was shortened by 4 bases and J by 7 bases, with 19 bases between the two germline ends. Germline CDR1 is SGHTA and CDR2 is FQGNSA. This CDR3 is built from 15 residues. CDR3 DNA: TGTGCCAGCAGCTCCCAAGGGGGGACCTCCCGGACCCAGTACTTC. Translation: CASSSQGGTSRTQYF.

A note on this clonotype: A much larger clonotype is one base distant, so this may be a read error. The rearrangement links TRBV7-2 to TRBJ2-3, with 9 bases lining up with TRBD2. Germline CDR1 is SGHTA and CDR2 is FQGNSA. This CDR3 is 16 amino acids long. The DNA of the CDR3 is TGTGCCAGCAGCTTTCGCGGGAGGGCCCCTACAGGTACGCAGTATTTT. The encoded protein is CASSFRGRAPTGTQYF.

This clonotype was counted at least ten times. The CDR3 nucleotides read TGCGCCAGCAGCCAAGTACAGTACCAAGAGACCCAGTACTTC. This encodes CASSQVQYQETQYF. The genes are TRBV4-1 and TRBJ2-5; D remains ambiguous. The CDR3 totals 14 residues. Deletions cut 1 base from V and 0 bases from J, with 6 bases between. CDR1 and CDR2 from the germline V gene are MGHRA and YSYEKL.

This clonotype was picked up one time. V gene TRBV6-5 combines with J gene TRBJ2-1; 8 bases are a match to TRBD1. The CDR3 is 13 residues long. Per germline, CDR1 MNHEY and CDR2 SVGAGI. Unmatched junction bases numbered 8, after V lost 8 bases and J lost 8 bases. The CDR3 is CASSKARGHEQFF. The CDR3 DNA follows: TGTGCCAGCTCCAAAGCCAGGGGGCATGAGCAGTTCTTC.

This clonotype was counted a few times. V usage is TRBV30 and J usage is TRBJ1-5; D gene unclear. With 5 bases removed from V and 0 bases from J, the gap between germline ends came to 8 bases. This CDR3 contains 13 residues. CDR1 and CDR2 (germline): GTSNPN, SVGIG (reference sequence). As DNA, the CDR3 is TGTGCCTGGGGCCAGAATAGCAATCAGCCCCAGCATTTT. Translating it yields CAWGQNSNQPQHF.

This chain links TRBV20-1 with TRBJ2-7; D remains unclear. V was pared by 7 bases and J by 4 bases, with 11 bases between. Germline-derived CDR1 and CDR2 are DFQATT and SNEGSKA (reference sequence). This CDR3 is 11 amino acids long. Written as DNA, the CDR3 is TGCAGTGGGCGAGCCGGGTACGAGCAGTACTTC. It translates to CSGRAGYEQYF.

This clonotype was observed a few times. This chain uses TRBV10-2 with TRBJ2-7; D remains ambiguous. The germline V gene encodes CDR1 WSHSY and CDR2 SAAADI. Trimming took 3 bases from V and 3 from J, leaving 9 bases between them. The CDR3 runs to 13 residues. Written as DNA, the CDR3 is TGCGCCAGCAGTGAAGTAGACAACTACGAGCAGTACTTC. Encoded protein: CASSEVDNYEQYF.

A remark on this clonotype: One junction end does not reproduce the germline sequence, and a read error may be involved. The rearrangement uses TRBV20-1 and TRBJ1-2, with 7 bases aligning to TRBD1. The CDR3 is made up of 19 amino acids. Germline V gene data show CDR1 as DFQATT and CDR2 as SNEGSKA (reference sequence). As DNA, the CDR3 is TGCGGTGCTAGAGACCCCAGAGGGACAGAACTCCTGCATAACTATGGCTACACCTTC. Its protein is CGARDPRGTELLHNYGYTF.

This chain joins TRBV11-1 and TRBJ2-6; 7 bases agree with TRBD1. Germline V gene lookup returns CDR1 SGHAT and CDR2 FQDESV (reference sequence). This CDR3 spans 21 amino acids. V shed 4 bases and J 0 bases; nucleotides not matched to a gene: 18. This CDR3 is CASSSVKSEGASLSGANVLTF. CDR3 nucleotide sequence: TGTGCCAGCAGCTCCGTCAAGTCTGAGGGGGCGTCCCTCTCTGGGGCCAACGTCCTGACTTTC.

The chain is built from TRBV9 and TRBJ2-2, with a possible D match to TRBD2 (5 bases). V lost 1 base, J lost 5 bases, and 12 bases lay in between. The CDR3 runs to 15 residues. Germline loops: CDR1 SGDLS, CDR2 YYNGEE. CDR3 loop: CASSVIGVRTGELFF. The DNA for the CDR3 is TGTGCCAGCAGCGTAATCGGGGTCCGAACCGGGGAGCTGTTTTTT.

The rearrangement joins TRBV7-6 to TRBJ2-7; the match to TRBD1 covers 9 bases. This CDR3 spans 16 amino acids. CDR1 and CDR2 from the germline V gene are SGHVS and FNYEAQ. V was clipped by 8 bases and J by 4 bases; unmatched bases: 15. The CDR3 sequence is CASQPSAGTGSYEQYF. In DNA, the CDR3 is TGTGCCAGCCAACCCTCCGCCGGGACAGGGTCGTACGAGCAGTACTTC.

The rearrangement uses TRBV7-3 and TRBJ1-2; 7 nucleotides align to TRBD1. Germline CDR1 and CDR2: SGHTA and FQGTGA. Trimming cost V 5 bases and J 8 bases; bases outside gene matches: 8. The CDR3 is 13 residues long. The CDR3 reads CASSAQTGYGYTF. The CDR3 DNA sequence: TGTGCCAGCAGCGCACAGACAGGGTACGGCTACACCTTC.

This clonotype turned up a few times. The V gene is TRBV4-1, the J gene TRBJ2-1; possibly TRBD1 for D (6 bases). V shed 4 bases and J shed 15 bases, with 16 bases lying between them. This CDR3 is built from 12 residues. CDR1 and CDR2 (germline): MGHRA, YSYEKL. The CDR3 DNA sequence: TGCGCCAGCAGCCCGGACAGAAACAAAAGGTTCTTC. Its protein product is CASSPDRNKRFF.

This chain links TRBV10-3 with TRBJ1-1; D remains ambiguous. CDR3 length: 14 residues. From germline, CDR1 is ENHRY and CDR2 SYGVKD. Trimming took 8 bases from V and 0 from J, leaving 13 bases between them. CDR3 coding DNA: TGTGCCATCCAAGAGGGAAATATGAACACTGAAGCTTTCTTT. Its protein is CAIQEGNMNTEAFF.

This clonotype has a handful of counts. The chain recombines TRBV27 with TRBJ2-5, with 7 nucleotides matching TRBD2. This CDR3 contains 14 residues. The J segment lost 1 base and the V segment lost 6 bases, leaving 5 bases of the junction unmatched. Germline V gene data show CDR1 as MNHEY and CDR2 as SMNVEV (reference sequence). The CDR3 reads CASRGRDFQETQYF. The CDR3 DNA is TGTGCCAGCAGGGGGAGGGACTTCCAAGAGACCCAGTACTTC.

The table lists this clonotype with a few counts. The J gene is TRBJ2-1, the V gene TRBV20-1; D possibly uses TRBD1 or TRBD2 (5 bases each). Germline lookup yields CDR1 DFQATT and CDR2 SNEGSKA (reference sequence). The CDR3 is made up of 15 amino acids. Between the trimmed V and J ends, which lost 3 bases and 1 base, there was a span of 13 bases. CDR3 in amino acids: CSARRDHGSYNEQFF. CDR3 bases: TGCAGTGCTAGGAGGGACCACGGGTCCTACAATGAGCAGTTCTTC.

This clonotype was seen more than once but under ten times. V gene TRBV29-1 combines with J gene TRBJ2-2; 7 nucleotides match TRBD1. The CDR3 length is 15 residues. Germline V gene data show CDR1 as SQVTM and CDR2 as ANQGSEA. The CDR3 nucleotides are TGCAGGGAGGCAAGGGGACAGCCTAACACCGGGGAGCTGTTTTTT. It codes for CREARGQPNTGELFF.

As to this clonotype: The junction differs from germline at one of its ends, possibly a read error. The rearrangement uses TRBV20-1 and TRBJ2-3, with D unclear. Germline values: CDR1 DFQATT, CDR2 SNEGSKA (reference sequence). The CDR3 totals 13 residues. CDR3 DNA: TGCAGTGCGAGACGGAGATACACAGATATGCAGTATTTT. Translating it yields CSARRRYTDMQYF.

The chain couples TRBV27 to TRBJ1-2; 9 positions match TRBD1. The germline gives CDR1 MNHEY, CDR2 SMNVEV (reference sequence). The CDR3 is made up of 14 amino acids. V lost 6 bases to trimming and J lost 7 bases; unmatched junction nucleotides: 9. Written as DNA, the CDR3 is TGTGCCAGCAGGAGGGGACAGGGAACCTTTGGCTACACCTTC. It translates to CASRRGQGTFGYTF.

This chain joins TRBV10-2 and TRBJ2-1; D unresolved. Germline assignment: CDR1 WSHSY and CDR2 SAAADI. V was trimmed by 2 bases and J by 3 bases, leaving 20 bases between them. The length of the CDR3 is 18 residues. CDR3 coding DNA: TGCGCCAGCAGTGAGGGGCTAAGGGTGACGAGGTACTACAATGAGCAGTTCTTC. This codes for CASSEGLRVTRYYNEQFF.

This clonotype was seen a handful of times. The CDR3 DNA is TGTGCCAGCAGTTACTCGGACAGGGAATCGGACGAGCAGTACTTC. This encodes CASSYSDRESDEQYF. The chain links TRBV6-5 to TRBJ2-7; 8 nucleotides align to TRBD1. From germline, CDR1 is MNHEY and CDR2 SVGAGI. V shed 0 bases, J shed 5 bases, and the junction held 6 bases outside the gene matches. CDR3 size: 15 residues.

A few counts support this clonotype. CDR3 in amino acids: CASSQFGAGRKNSYTF. CDR3 DNA: TGCGCCAGCAGCCAATTTGGGGCAGGGAGAAAAAATAGCTACACCTTC. The chain employs TRBV4-1 and TRBJ1-2; D perhaps matches TRBD1 (5 bases). The V and J ends lost 2 bases and 9 bases respectively, with 22 bases between them. The CDR3 has 16 residues. The germline V gene encodes CDR1 MGHRA and CDR2 YSYEKL.

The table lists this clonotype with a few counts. DNA for the CDR3: TGTGCCAGCAGCTGGGCCATTGCAGATACGCAGTATTTT. It encodes CASSWAIADTQYF. This chain links TRBV5-6 with TRBJ2-3; no clear D gene. The CDR3 covers 13 residues. Trimming stripped 3 bases from V and 4 bases from J, with 9 bases between. The germline V gene has CDR1 SGHDT and CDR2 YYEEEE.